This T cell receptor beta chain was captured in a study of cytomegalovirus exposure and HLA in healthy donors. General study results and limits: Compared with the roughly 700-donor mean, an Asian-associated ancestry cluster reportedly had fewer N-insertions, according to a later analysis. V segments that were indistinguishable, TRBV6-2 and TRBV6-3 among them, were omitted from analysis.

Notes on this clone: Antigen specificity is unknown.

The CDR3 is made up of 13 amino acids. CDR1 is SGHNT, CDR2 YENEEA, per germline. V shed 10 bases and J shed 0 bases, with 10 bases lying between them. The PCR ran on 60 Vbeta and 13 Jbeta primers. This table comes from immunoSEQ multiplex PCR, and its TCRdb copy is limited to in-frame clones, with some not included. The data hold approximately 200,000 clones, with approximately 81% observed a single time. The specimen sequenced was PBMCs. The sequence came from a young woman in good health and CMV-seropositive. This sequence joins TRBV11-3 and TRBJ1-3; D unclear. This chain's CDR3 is CATTTSSGNTIYF. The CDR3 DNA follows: TGTGCCACCACCACAAGCTCTGGAAACACCATATATTTT. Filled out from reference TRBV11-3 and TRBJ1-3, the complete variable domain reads EAGVVQSPRYKIIEKKQPVAFWCNPISGHNTLYWYLQNLGQGPELLIRYENEEAVDDSQLPKDRFSAERLKGVDSTLKIQPAELGDSAVYLCATTTSSGNTIYFGEGSWLTVV.